The 19 T cell receptor beta chains below all came from one sample that was sequenced in a study of OX40 agonist ivuxolimab in advanced cancers. Only in-frame clones appear in the TCRdb table, and some are missing; sequencing was by immunoSEQ multiplex PCR. The sample holds about 67,000 clones, around 87% seen once. This sample comprised CD4+ or CD8+ T cells sorted from blood, obtained in a trial of the OX40 agonist ivuxolimab. The receptors were sampled from an adult with an advanced solid tumor such as melanoma, head and neck, liver or kidney cancer.

The chain couples TRBV11-2 to TRBJ2-5; TRBD1 might be the D (6 bases). The germline V gene encodes CDR1 SGHAT and CDR2 FQNNGV. V was clipped by 5 bases and J by 2 bases, with 18 bases between them. This CDR3 has 16 residues. CDR3 nucleotides: TGTGCCAGCAGCCCTCTGGGGCAGGGGCTACAAGAGACCCAGTACTTC. Translating it yields CASSPLGQGLQETQYF.

The chain joins TRBV10-3 to TRBJ1-2, with D hard to call. The CDR3 loop spans 15 amino acids. V was shortened by 3 bases and J by 3 bases, with 14 bases between the two germline ends. Germline CDR1 and CDR2: ENHRY and SYGVKD. CDR3 coding DNA: TGTGCCATCAGTGACGTAGGAGGTGAGGACTATGGCTACACCTTC. Amino acid sequence: CAISDVGGEDYGYTF.

This chain joins TRBV7-3 and TRBJ2-5; a possible D gene is TRBD1 (5 bases). The germline V gene encodes CDR1 SGHTA and CDR2 FQGTGA. The CDR3 is made up of 15 amino acids. Between the trimmed V and J ends, which lost 2 bases and 4 bases, there was a span of 14 bases. CDR3 amino acids: CASSLEGEKIETQYF. CDR3 DNA sequence: TGTGCCAGCAGCTTAGAAGGGGAAAAAATAGAGACCCAGTACTTC. The entire variable domain, with the rest obtained from reference TRBV7-3 and TRBJ2-5, is as follows: GAGVSQTPSNKVTEKGKYVELRCDPISGHTALYWYRQSLGQGPEFLIYFQGTGAADDSGLPNDRFFAVRPEGSVSTLKIQRTERGDSAVYLCASSLEGEKIETQYFGPGTRLLVL.

The chain joins TRBV7-6 to TRBJ2-1; the D is unclear. The germline CDR1 and CDR2 sequences are SGHVS and FNYEAQ. This CDR3 contains 13 residues. Trimming removed 0 bases at V and 4 bases at J, with 4 bases between. CDR3 nucleotides: TGTGCCAGCAGCTTAGCCACTTACAATGAGCAGTTCTTC. It codes for CASSLATYNEQFF.

The CDR3 DNA sequence: TGTGCCAGCAGTGCCCTAGGGGGACCGGCCTACAATGAGCAGTTCTTC. Its protein product is CASSALGGPAYNEQFF. The gene calls are TRBV28 and TRBJ2-1; D might be TRBD1 (6 bases). Germline-derived CDR1 and CDR2 are MDHEN and SYDVKM. This CDR3 is 16 amino acids long. V lost 5 bases, J lost 2 bases, and 16 bases lay in between.

The chain uses TRBV6-6 and TRBJ1-5; 7 nucleotides match TRBD1. The V segment lost 2 bases and the J segment 1 base; nucleotides outside the gene matches: 2. The CDR3 runs to 15 residues. Germline values: CDR1 MNHNY, CDR2 SVGAGI (reference sequence). CDR3 region: CASSYQGGSNQPQHF. As DNA, the CDR3 is TGTGCCAGCAGTTACCAGGGGGGGAGCAATCAGCCCCAGCATTTT.

V and J are TRBV30 and TRBJ2-3, with 7 nucleotides matching TRBD2. CDR3 length: 16 amino acids. J lost 6 bases, V lost 5 bases, and 17 bases had no gene match. Germline loops: CDR1 GTSNPN, CDR2 SVGIG (reference sequence). CDR3 loop: CAWGSLIREGRDTQYF. The CDR3 coding sequence is TGTGCCTGGGGATCCCTAATAAGGGAGGGCCGGGATACGCAGTATTTT. The complete variable domain, with remaining parts taken from reference TRBV30 and TRBJ2-3, reads SQTIHQWPATLVQPVGSPLSLECTVEGTSNPNLYWYRQAAGRGLQLLFYSVGIGQISSEVPQNLSASRPQDRQFILSSKKLLLSDSGFYLCAWGSLIREGRDTQYFGPGTRLTVL.

The chain recombines TRBV6-1 with TRBJ1-2; 7 positions match TRBD1. Germline values: CDR1 MNHNS, CDR2 SASEGT. The trim removed 2 bases at V and 1 base at J, leaving 4 bases unmatched. The CDR3 is 15 amino acids. CDR3 nucleotides: TGTGCCAGCAGTGAAATAGGGACAGTTAACTATGGCTACACCTTC. It is translated as CASSEIGTVNYGYTF.

The chain combines TRBV21-1 with TRBJ2-1; TRBD2, as called in the table, went unchecked against the DNA. TRBV21-1 is a pseudogene segment. The CDR3 sequence is 15 residues long. The CDR3 nucleotides are TGTGCCAGCAGCAAAGCGCCTAGCTCCTACAATGAGCAGTTCTTC. It encodes CASSKAPSSYNEQFF.

The rearrangement joins TRBV7-9 to TRBJ1-1; D might be TRBD1 (5 bases). CDR1 is SEHNR, CDR2 FQNEAQ, per germline (reference sequence). CDR3 size: 14 residues. With 4 bases removed from V and 4 bases from J, the gap between germline ends came to 13 bases. CDR3 amino acids: CASSSRQGGTEAFF. As DNA, the CDR3 is TGTGCCAGCAGCTCTCGGCAGGGCGGCACTGAAGCTTTCTTT. The variable domain in full, completed from reference TRBV7-9 and TRBJ1-1, reads DTGVSQNPRHKITKRGQNVTFRCDPISEHNRLYWYRQTLGQGPEFLTYFQNEAQLEKSRLLSDRFSAERPKGSFSTLEIQRTEQGDSAMYLCASSSRQGGTEAFFGQGTRLTVV.

The rearrangement joins TRBV28 to TRBJ2-5, with 11 positions matching TRBD1. J lost 4 bases, V lost 6 bases, and 4 bases had no gene match. The CDR3 runs 14 residues. Germline V gene lookup returns CDR1 MDHEN and CDR2 SYDVKM. The CDR3 DNA follows: TGTGCCAGCAGGCCCGGGACAGGGGGAGAGACCCAGTACTTC. Encoded protein: CASRPGTGGETQYF.

The chain joins TRBV6-1 to TRBJ2-3; D is unclear. This CDR3 has 15 amino acids. The V end lost 1 base, the J end lost 2 bases, and 10 bases lay between the germline ends. The germline V gene has CDR1 MNHNS and CDR2 SASEGT. The CDR3 here is CASSEGNSHTDTQYF. Here the CDR3 DNA reads TGTGCCAGCAGTGAAGGAAACAGCCACACAGATACGCAGTATTTT.

The rearrangement links TRBV6-1 to TRBJ1-5; D unclear. CDR1 is MNHNS and CDR2 is SASEGT in the germline V gene. V shed 8 bases and J shed 0 bases, with 14 bases lying between them. The CDR3 is 15 amino acids. The CDR3 reads CASCPLGDSNQPQHF. CDR3 nucleotides: TGTGCCAGCTGTCCCCTGGGCGATAGCAATCAGCCCCAGCATTTT.

The chain couples TRBV7-9 to TRBJ2-3; possibly TRBD2 for D (5 bases). CDR1 is SEHNR, CDR2 FQNEAQ, per germline (reference sequence). Trimming removed 4 bases from V and 0 bases from J, with 8 bases in between. This CDR3 has 14 amino acids. CDR3 sequence: CASSSGLSTDTQYF. Here the CDR3 DNA reads TGTGCCAGCAGCTCCGGACTGAGCACAGATACGCAGTATTTT.

This clone was observed once. V is TRBV7-4 and J is TRBJ1-4; 9 nucleotides agree with TRBD1. The CDR3 consists of 18 residues. Looked up from germline, CDR1 is SGHVT and CDR2 is SQSDAQ. With V trimmed by 2 bases and J by 4 bases, 11 bases remained unmatched. CDR3 region: CASSLLGQGPAINEKLFF. In DNA, the CDR3 is TGTGCCAGCAGCTTACTCGGACAGGGGCCAGCAATTAATGAAAAACTGTTTTTT.

This clone was seen a few times. The V call is TRBV5-4, the J call TRBJ2-2, with 15 bases identical to TRBD2. Germline CDR1 reads SGHNT; CDR2 reads YYREEE (reference sequence). With 5 bases clipped from V and 1 base from J, the junction kept 3 bases outside the gene matches. The CDR3 is 17 residues long. In DNA, the CDR3 is TGTGCCAGCAGACAGGGACTAGCGGGAGGGAACACCGGGGAGCTGTTTTTT. Residues: CASRQGLAGGNTGELFF. Variable domain in full (rest from reference TRBV5-4 and TRBJ2-2): ETGVTQSPTHLIKTRGQQVTLRCSSQSGHNTVSWYQQALGQGPQFIFQYYREEENGRGNFPPRFSGLQFPNYSSELNVNALELDDSALYLCASRQGLAGGNTGELFFGEGSRLTVL.

The genes are TRBV28 and TRBJ2-1; 9 nucleotides match TRBD2. The CDR3 is 15 amino acids. Germline V gene data show CDR1 as MDHEN and CDR2 as SYDVKM. V was pared by 6 bases and J by 7 bases, with 10 bases of the junction left unmatched. Written as DNA, the CDR3 is TGTGCCAGCAGGTTAGCGGGGGTCACCTCGAATGAGCAGTTCTTC. Amino acid sequence: CASRLAGVTSNEQFF.

This chain links TRBV6-5 with TRBJ1-1; TRBD1 aligns across 8 bases. The CDR3 has 14 amino acids. Trimming took 6 bases from V and 3 from J; bases not matched to a gene: 6. The germline CDR1 and CDR2 sequences are MNHEY and SVGAGI. The CDR3 spells CASRPDRGHTEAFF. The CDR3 DNA sequence: TGTGCCAGCAGACCAGACAGGGGTCACACTGAAGCTTTCTTT.

V gene TRBV7-3 combines with J gene TRBJ1-6; D possibly corresponds to TRBD1 (5 bases). This CDR3 comprises 15 residues. CDR1 and CDR2 (germline): SGHTA, FQGTGA. The germline V and J ends were trimmed by 5 bases and 10 bases, with 18 bases remaining between them. CDR3 nucleotides: TGTGCCAGCAGCCAAGGACAAAACCCTGGGTCACCCCTCCACTTT. Translating it yields CASSQGQNPGSPLHF.